This T cell receptor beta chain stems from a study of CD8 T cells in Susac syndrome. Reverse transcription of about 0.45 to 1 ug RNA was carried out with random hexamers. MiXCR, run by TCRdb on the immunoSEQ multiplex PCR reads, gives a single entry per CDR3 protein. Here the sample spans 90,000 or so distinct CDR3 sequences, roughly 91% being singletons. This CDR3 is 16 amino acids long. From germline, CDR1 is SGDLS and CDR2 YYNGEE. Trimming removed 0 bases at V and 5 bases at J, with 12 bases between. Sequencing used CD8+ T cells from PBMCs. The chain employs TRBV9 and TRBJ2-6; the D is unclear. The clonotype was recovered from a human donor in good health. CDR3 region: CASSVELGARANVLTF. The CDR3 coding sequence is TGTGCCAGCAGCGTAGAGTTGGGCGCAAGGGCCAACGTCCTGACTTTC.